These 14 T cell receptor beta chains came from one sample sequenced in a study of T cells after yellow fever vaccination. TCRdb processed the 5' RACE reads anew with MiXCR; each CDR3 protein has one entry. The sample has 150,000 to 200,000 distinct CDR3 sequences, 5.5% to 7.5% seen once; the top ten hold about 2.7%. The source material was CD4+ T cells sorted from PBMCs, sampled on the day of the first yellow fever vaccination. Source of these receptors: a young man who received the YFV17D yellow fever vaccine.

At least ten counts were recorded for this clonotype. This chain joins TRBV5-1 and TRBJ2-5, with D perhaps TRBD2 (5 bases). CDR3 length: 14 amino acids. Between the trimmed V and J ends, which lost 2 bases and 4 bases, there was a span of 12 bases. In germline, CDR1 is SGHRS, CDR2 YFSETQ. CDR3 nucleotides: TGCGCCAGCAGCTTAGGCCGGGGTGGAGAGACCCAGTACTTC. It is translated as CASSLGRGGETQYF.

The rearrangement uses TRBV20-1 and TRBJ2-1; 9 bases map to TRBD1. V trimming: 0 bases; J trimming: 3 bases; junction bases outside the gene matches: 6. The CDR3 sequence is 16 residues long. Germline CDR1 reads DFQATT; CDR2 reads SNEGSKA (reference sequence). CDR3 nucleotides: TGCAGTGCTAGAGACCAAAGACAGGGGGGCTACAATGAGCAGTTCTTC. Its translation is CSARDQRQGGYNEQFF.

On this clonotype itself: This may be a read error: a much more frequent sequence differs by one nucleotide. V and J are TRBV13 and TRBJ2-3; D not certain. Germline V gene data show CDR1 as PRHDT and CDR2 as FYEKMQ (reference sequence). The CDR3 extends over 10 amino acids. V was clipped by 5 bases and J by 6 bases, with 3 bases between them. The CDR3 coding sequence is TGTGCCAGCAGCAATGATACGCAGTATTTT. Its translation: CASSNDTQYF.

This chain links TRBV27 with TRBJ1-2; D might be TRBD1 (5 bases). Trimming left V 5 bases short and J 4 bases short, with 17 bases between. Germline-derived CDR1 and CDR2 are MNHEY and SMNVEV (reference sequence). The CDR3 contains 15 residues. In nucleotides, the CDR3 is TGTGCCAGCAGTCGCCGACCTGGGGACGGCTATGGCTACACCTTC. Amino acids: CASSRRPGDGYGYTF.

This clonotype was detected many times. The chain joins TRBV7-2 to TRBJ2-7, with no clear D. The CDR3 is 15 amino acids. From germline, CDR1 is SGHTA and CDR2 FQGNSA. V gave up 0 bases and J gave up 4 bases, with 13 bases separating them. The CDR3 DNA is TGTGCCAGCAGCTTAGCAGTGATTGGCTCATACGAGCAGTACTTC. Its protein is CASSLAVIGSYEQYF.

This clonotype was detected ten times or more. The chain joins TRBV12-3 or TRBV12-4 to TRBJ2-1, with TRBD2 identical over 13 bases. V dropped 5 bases and J dropped 8; count of bases not matched to a gene: 6. CDR3 length equals 15 residues. The CDR3 loop is CASSPWTSGGYEQFF. The CDR3 region has the DNA TGTGCCAGCAGTCCCTGGACTAGCGGGGGCTATGAGCAGTTCTTC.

There are many counts of this clonotype. The chain is built from TRBV29-1 and TRBJ1-5; TRBD1 is a possible D gene (6 bases). Germline V gene sequence: CDR1 SQVTM, CDR2 ANQGSEA. With 7 bases removed from V and 4 bases from J, the gap between germline ends came to 11 bases. The CDR3 covers 12 residues. The CDR3: CSAVQGNQPQHF. The DNA of the CDR3 is TGCAGCGCCGTACAGGGTAATCAGCCCCAGCATTTT.

This clonotype has ten or more counts. CDR3 protein: CASSVGSSGGLSTNEQFF. As DNA, the CDR3 is TGTGCCAGCAGCGTAGGTTCTAGCGGGGGCCTCTCCACAAATGAGCAGTTCTTC. The chain links TRBV9 to TRBJ2-1; 10 nucleotides match TRBD2. Looked up from germline, CDR1 is SGDLS and CDR2 is YYNGEE. J gave up 7 bases and V 0 bases, and 13 bases lay outside the gene matches. CDR3 length: 18 amino acids.

The V gene is TRBV10-3, the J gene TRBJ1-2; a possible D gene is TRBD1 (5 bases). This CDR3 has 14 amino acids. Germline V gene data show CDR1 as ENHRY and CDR2 as SYGVKD. Trimming cost V 6 bases and J 5 bases, with 16 bases left between them. The CDR3 loop is CAIRNRRLKYGYTF. In DNA, the CDR3 is TGTGCCATCAGGAACAGGCGACTTAAGTATGGCTACACCTTC.

This clonotype showed up many times. The chain joins TRBV9 to TRBJ2-5, with 8 bases that match TRBD2. Per germline, CDR1 SGDLS and CDR2 YYNGEE. V shed 2 bases, J shed 2 bases, and the junction held 11 bases outside the gene matches. The CDR3 length is 17 residues. CDR3 nucleotide sequence: TGTGCCAGCAGCGTTGCGGGGGGCCCGAGCTTTCAAGAGACCCAGTACTTC. Its protein product is CASSVAGGPSFQETQYF. Variable domain in full (rest from reference TRBV9 and TRBJ2-5): DSGVTQTPKHLITATGQRVTLRCSPRSGDLSVYWYQQSLDQGLQFLIQYYNGEERAKGNILERFSAQQFPDLHSELNLSSLELGDSALYFCASSVAGGPSFQETQYFGPGTRLLVL.

This clonotype was observed a few times. DNA for the CDR3: TGTGCCAGCAGTTATAATCTAGCGGCAGATACGCAGTATTTT. This encodes CASSYNLAADTQYF. The V gene is TRBV6-5, the J gene TRBJ2-3, with 7 bases identical to TRBD2. This CDR3 has 14 residues. Germline values: CDR1 MNHEY, CDR2 SVGAGI. The J segment lost 4 bases and the V segment lost 3 bases, leaving 4 bases of the junction unmatched.

In its sample, this clonotype was seen many times. The chain uses TRBV14 and TRBJ2-7, with D unresolved. The CDR3 is made up of 14 amino acids. The V end was cut by 3 bases, the J end by 2 bases, with 11 bases between. Germline CDR1 is SGHDN and CDR2 is FVKESK. CDR3 sequence reads: CASSQDPAPYEQYF. CDR3 coding DNA: TGTGCCAGCAGCCAGGACCCAGCCCCCTACGAGCAGTACTTC.

This clonotype showed up just a few times. Here the CDR3 DNA reads TGTGCCAGTAGTAGACTAGCGGGCCACAATGAGCAGTTCTTC. Translation: CASSRLAGHNEQFF. The chain combines TRBV19 with TRBJ2-1; TRBD2 aligns across 10 bases. There are 14 residues in the CDR3. V lost 4 bases to trimming and J lost 5 bases; unmatched junction nucleotides: 2. Looked up from germline, CDR1 is LNHDA and CDR2 is SQIVND (reference sequence).

This clonotype showed up many times. The rearrangement joins TRBV24-1 to TRBJ2-3, with D perhaps TRBD2 (5 bases). Between the trimmed V and J ends, which lost 9 bases and 2 bases, there was a span of 14 bases. CDR3 length equals 14 residues. The germline V gene has CDR1 KGHDR and CDR2 SFDVKD. CDR3 sequence (DNA): TGTGCCACCGCGAGGGCATCTATCACAGATACGCAGTATTTT. Translation: CATARASITDTQYF.